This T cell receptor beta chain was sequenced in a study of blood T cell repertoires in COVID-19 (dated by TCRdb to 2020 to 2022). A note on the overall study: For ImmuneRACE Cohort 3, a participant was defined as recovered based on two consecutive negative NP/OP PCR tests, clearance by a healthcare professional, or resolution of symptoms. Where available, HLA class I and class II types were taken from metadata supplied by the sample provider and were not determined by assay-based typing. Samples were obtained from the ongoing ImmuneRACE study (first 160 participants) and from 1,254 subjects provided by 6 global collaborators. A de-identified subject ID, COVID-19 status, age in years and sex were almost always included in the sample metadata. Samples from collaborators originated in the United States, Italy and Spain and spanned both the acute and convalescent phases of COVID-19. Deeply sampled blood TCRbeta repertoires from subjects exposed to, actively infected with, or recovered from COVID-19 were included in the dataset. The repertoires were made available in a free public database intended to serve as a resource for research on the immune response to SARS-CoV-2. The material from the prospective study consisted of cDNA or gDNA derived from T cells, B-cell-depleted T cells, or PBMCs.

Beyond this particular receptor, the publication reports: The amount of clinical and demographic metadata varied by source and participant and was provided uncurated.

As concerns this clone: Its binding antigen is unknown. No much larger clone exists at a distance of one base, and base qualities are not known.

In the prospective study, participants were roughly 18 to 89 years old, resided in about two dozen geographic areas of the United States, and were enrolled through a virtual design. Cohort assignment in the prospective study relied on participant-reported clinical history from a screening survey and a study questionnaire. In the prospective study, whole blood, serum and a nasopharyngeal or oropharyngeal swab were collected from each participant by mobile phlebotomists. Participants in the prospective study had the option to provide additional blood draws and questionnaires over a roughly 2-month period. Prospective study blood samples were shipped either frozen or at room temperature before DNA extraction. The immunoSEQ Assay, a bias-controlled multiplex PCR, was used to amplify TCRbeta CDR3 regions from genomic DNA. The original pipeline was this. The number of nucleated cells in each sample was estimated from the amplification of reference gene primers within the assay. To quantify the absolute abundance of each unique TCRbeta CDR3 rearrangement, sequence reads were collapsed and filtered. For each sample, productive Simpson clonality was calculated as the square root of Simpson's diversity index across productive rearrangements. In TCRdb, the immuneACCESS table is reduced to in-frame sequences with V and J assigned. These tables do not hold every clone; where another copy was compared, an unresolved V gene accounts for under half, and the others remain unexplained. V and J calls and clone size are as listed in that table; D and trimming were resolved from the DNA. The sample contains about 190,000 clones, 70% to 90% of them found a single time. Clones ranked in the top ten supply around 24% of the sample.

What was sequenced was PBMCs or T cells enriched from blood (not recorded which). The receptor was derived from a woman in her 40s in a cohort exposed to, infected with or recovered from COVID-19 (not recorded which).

The CDR3 protein is CASSVGTNEKLFF. The DNA reads TGCGCCAGCAGCGTCGGGACTAATGAAAAACTGTTTTTT. The rearrangement joined TRBV4-3 to TRBJ1-4; no D gene can be assigned with confidence. For CDR1 and CDR2, the germline V gene lists LGHNA and YSLEER. Spanning cysteine to phenylalanine, the CDR3 consists of 13 amino acids. Only the CDR3 part of the read is kept: 39 bases, read in frame from the first base. V loses 5 bases, J loses 2 bases, and the germline ends lie 6 bases apart.